Detailed here is one T cell receptor (beta chain). The antigen remains undetermined. This entry is derived from a study of response to subunit inactivated influenza vaccine. Findings and caveats of the study: New T cells are recruited in small numbers by each seasonal influenza vaccination, according to the authors' suggestion.

Germline V CDR1 and CDR2: SGHVS, FQNEAQ. The ends were cut back, 5 bases at V and 0 bases at J, with 10 bases in the middle. The CDR3 has 15 amino acids. One entry per CDR3 protein, called by TCRdb with MiXCR from the RT-PCR reads. The sample lists 600,000 to 700,000 distinct CDR3 sequences; about 14% were seen once. Sequencing was performed on PBMCs from blood, taken roughly 2 weeks before vaccination. V is TRBV7-8 and J is TRBJ1-4, with a possible D match to TRBD1 (6 bases). This clonotype was sampled from a man in his fifties who received an inactivated influenza vaccine. CDR3 coding DNA: TGTGCCAGCAGCGAGAGGGGGGCAACTAATGAAAAACTGTTTTTT. Translated, it gives CASSERGATNEKLFF.